This T cell receptor (beta chain) appears in the sequencing data of a study of CD8 T cells in Susac syndrome (dated by TCRdb to between 2017 and 2020). In terms of the full investigation: Repertoire sequencing was used to test whether CD8+ T cell activation and differentiation in Susac syndrome was antigen driven. Study-wide conclusions, independent of this receptor: The number of individuals in the TCR sequencing and HLA analysis was acknowledged as relatively small.

CDR1 MNHNY and CDR2 SVGAGI are derived from the germline V gene (reference sequence). The CDR3 measures 15 amino acids from cysteine to phenylalanine. Kept here is only the CDR3 DNA, which spans 45 bases and is read in frame from base 1. The germline ends are 16 bases apart after V is trimmed by 5 bases and J by 5 bases. With regard to this clonotype: Its binding antigen is unknown. There are no base qualities to consult, and no much larger clone falls within one base.

Peripheral blood CD8+ and CD4+ T cells from healthy donors, Susac syndrome patients and multiple sclerosis patients were profiled by high-throughput TCR beta sequencing. The multiple sclerosis controls were treatment-naive patients whose relapsing-remitting disease, either stable or active, fulfilled the revised McDonald criteria. Bulk CD8+ and CD4+ T cells were purified by magnetic negative isolation, while CD8+ TEMRA cells were enriched using FACS. Blood was drawn into EDTA tubes, processed within 24 hours, and PBMCs were isolated by density gradient centrifugation. PBMCs intended for TCR sequencing were frozen in liquid nitrogen and were later thawed in a 37 degrees C water bath. Purity of sorted or isolated CD4+, CD8+ and CD8+ TEMRA cells was at least 90%. RNA was extracted using the RNeasy kit, and roughly 0.5 to 1 microgram was reverse transcribed with random hexamers. The immunoSEQ multiplex PCR assay, covering 54 Vbeta and 13 Jbeta segments, was used to amplify TCR beta CDR3 regions. PCR amplification bias was corrected by using a synthetic template baseline for primer optimization and computational correction. Turning to the authors' computational methods: Reads were annotated to V, D and J genes according to IMGT and were analyzed with immunoSEQ Analyzer, with only productive sequences retained. To calculate clonality, Shannon entropy was normalized by log2 of the number of productive unique sequences and then subtracted from one. For each patient and control, public and private clones were evaluated within the 100 most prevalent clones. Clones were defined as Susac-specific when absent from the healthy and MS cohorts, from about a thousand published viral clones and from other ImmuneACCESS disease sequences. TCRdb reworked the public reads: Q25 trimming with fastp, MiXCR clone assembly, productive beta chains retained. One record per CDR3 amino acid sequence lists the most common genes and DNA. TCRdb, rather than the study authors, made the V and J calls. For this sample there are more than 250,000 distinct CDR3 sequences; 92% appear just once. Together, the top ten hold over 0.05% of the sample.

Sequenced material: CD4+ T cells from PBMCs. The sequence came from a human donor with multiple sclerosis. Recombination connected TRBV6-6 to TRBJ1-5; TRBD1 could be the D gene, as 6 bases match. The CDR3 in this case is CASSTIRGGDQPQHF. The bases read TGTGCCAGCAGTACCATCAGGGGCGGGGATCAGCCCCAGCATTTT.